This T cell receptor (beta chain) came from a study of T cells in localized non-small cell lung cancer (dated by TCRdb to the early 2020s). In the study overall: Comparing tumors with uninvolved tumor-adjacent lungs, the study looked at the T cell repertoires of hundreds of patients with early-stage NSCLC. The cohort consisted of approximately 240 treatment-naive NSCLC patients whose localized lung tumors had been resected. NSCLC patients had a mean age of roughly 66 years, and about 140 were male and about 98 female. Study-wide conclusions, independent of this receptor: Higher blood T cell density associated with longer overall survival, while higher adjacent-lung clonality associated with shorter survival. Because multi-region tumor sequencing was not done, intratumor heterogeneity could not be ruled out. Because the study design was exploratory, TCR variables were selected using unadjusted p-values without false-discovery rate correction. A median of around 62 of the top 100 tumor clones turned up in the paired uninvolved adjacent lung, and approximately 30 of those clones also ranked among the top 100 of that same adjacent lung. Uninvolved tumor-adjacent lung showed the highest T cell clonality, higher than tumor, which suggests more focused antigenic responses in the uninvolved tumor-adjacent lung.

At diagnosis, peripheral blood, uninvolved tumor-adjacent lung and tumor were collected and were preserved as a mix of fresh-frozen and FFPE material. For TCR repertoire profiling, blood samples were analyzed in the form of peripheral blood mononuclear cells. TCR beta CDR3 regions were sequenced from DNA using the immunoSEQ Assay. In the authors' own workflow: To compute T cell density, TCR beta template counts were normalized to usable DNA, which was estimated by amplifying housekeeping genes. Richness was estimated with the preseqR package, extrapolating to 400,000 templates for PBMC samples and 120,000 templates for tissue samples. Clonality was calculated as one minus Pielou's evenness. Tissue-enriched TCRs were identified through differential abundance testing performed on productive amino-acid clonotypes, with a minimum total count of 5 and an alpha of 0.1. The Jaccard Index and the Morisita Overlap Index were used to quantify repertoire overlap between compartments. GLIPH grouped TCR beta CDR3s together with public tetramer-defined viral CDR3s, and a viral motif had to include at least three viral sequences and also show V-gene enrichment. This immuneACCESS table, as held by TCRdb, lists in-frame sequences with V and J called but not all clones. Of the missing ones, under half trace to an unresolved V gene in checked studies; the others have no known cause. That table supplies the V and J calls and clone size; D and trimming were determined from the DNA. Here the sample has roughly 40,000 clones; around nine tenths occur a single time. Approximately 3.4% of the sample is in the top ten clones.

Worth noting for this clone: Its antigen is currently not known. There are no base qualities to consult, and no much larger clone falls within one base.

From cysteine to phenylalanine, the CDR3 is 15 amino acids long. Solely the CDR3 DNA is kept, with 45 bases framed from the first base. V lost 4 bases and J lost 2 bases, and the count of bases not matched to a germline gene is 7. CDR1 and CDR2 (SNHLY, FYNNEI) derive from the germline V gene. Here the chain combines TRBV2 and TRBJ2-7, with 8 central nucleotides matching TRBD1. Material: peripheral blood, obtained before any cancer treatment. The TCR originated in a man aged 18 to 50 with stage I lung adenocarcinoma. The CDR3 in this case is CASSAGTGGTYEQYF. The nucleotide sequence reads TGTGCCAGCAGTGCTGGGACAGGAGGGACCTACGAGCAGTACTTC.